The entry below describes one T cell receptor beta chain. Authors' methods: Amplification from reference gene primers served as the basis for estimated nucleated cell counts. The method was immunoSEQ multiplex PCR; TCRdb's version includes in-frame clones alone and lacks a portion of them. V and J calls and clone size are those listed in that table; D and trimming were worked out from the DNA. This repertoire shows 180,000 or so clones, roughly 86% found once; its top ten account for 1.5% to 2%. The data were obtained in a study of blood T cell repertoires in COVID-19. Turning to the study itself: COVID-19 samples collected from the United States, Italy and Spain covered acute and convalescent phases. PBMCs, B-cell-depleted T cells, or T cells provided the cDNA or gDNA that made up the material.

Germline-derived CDR1 and CDR2 are SGHRS and YFSETQ. V shed 4 bases and J 2 bases; nucleotides not matched to a gene: 8. This CDR3 has 16 residues. The source of this sequence is a man aged 18-30 years with active or convalescent COVID-19. Sequencing input: peripheral blood. The rearrangement links TRBV5-1 to TRBJ2-1; 8 bases line up with TRBD2. CDR3 residues: CASSPTSVGPYNEQFF. DNA of the CDR3: TGCGCCAGCAGCCCGACTAGCGTGGGGCCCTACAATGAGCAGTTCTTC.